A selection of T cell receptor beta chains follows, all from one sample in a study of shared clonotypes between healthy human individuals. This table comes from immunoSEQ multiplex PCR, and its TCRdb copy is limited to in-frame clones, with some not included. There are roughly 520,000 clones in the sample; around 96% occur only once, and 0.05% to 0.07% lies in the top ten. The sample consisted of naive CD4+ T cells sorted from blood. Receptors were obtained from a woman aged 25 to 39 in good health. Both conserved end residues are part of each CDR3. A D gene is named only where the DNA matches it firmly. Clone size is stated in some rows and not others, as once, few, many or a class when expanded.

clone_size: once; v_call: TRBV10-3; j_call: TRBJ1-1; cdr3_length: 12; d_call: -; cdr3_aa: CAISERNTEAFF; cdr3_nt: TGTGCCATCAGTGAAAGGAACACTGAAGCTTTCTTT
clone_size: -; v_call: TRBV10-2; j_call: TRBJ2-2; cdr3_length: 14; d_call: -; cdr3_aa: CASSESYGTGELFF; cdr3_nt: TGCGCCAGCAGTGAGTCGTATGGTACCGGGGAGCTGTTTTTT
clone_size: -; v_call: TRBV4-1; j_call: TRBJ2-2; cdr3_length: 18; d_call: TRBD1; cdr3_aa: CASRSGTGRAANTGELFF; cdr3_nt: TGCGCCAGCAGATCCGGGACAGGAAGAGCCGCGAACACCGGGGAGCTGTTTTTT
clone_size: -; v_call: TRBV28; j_call: TRBJ2-7; cdr3_length: 14; d_call: TRBD2; cdr3_aa: CASSPAGGSYEQYF; cdr3_nt: TGTGCCAGCAGTCCCGCGGGGGGGAGCTACGAGCAGTACTTC
clone_size: -; v_call: TRBV19; j_call: TRBJ2-7; cdr3_length: 15; d_call: TRBD2; cdr3_aa: CASSMAGTSDYEQYF; cdr3_nt: TGTGCCAGTAGTATGGCCGGGACTAGCGACTACGAGCAGTACTTC
clone_size: -; v_call: TRBV19; j_call: TRBJ2-3; cdr3_length: 14; d_call: TRBD1; cdr3_aa: CASSPQGAGDTQYF; cdr3_nt: TGTGCCAGTAGTCCCCAGGGGGCTGGAGATACGCAGTATTTT
clone_size: -; v_call: TRBV23-1; j_call: TRBJ1-2; cdr3_length: 19; d_call: -; cdr3_aa: CASSSPPPPPSVHRSGYTF; cdr3_nt: TGCGCCAGCAGTTCCCCCCCGCCCCCCCCCTCGGTACACAGGAGTGGCTACACCTTC
clone_size: -; v_call: TRBV5-6; j_call: TRBJ2-1; cdr3_length: 14; d_call: -; cdr3_aa: CASSLLVSGNEQFF; cdr3_nt: TGTGCCAGCAGCTTGCTTGTCTCGGGTAATGAGCAGTTCTTC
clone_size: -; v_call: TRBV19; j_call: TRBJ2-5; cdr3_length: 12; d_call: TRBD2; cdr3_aa: CASKAGGETQYF; cdr3_nt: TGTGCCAGTAAGGCGGGAGGAGAGACCCAGTACTTC
clone_size: -; v_call: TRBV11-2; j_call: TRBJ2-7; cdr3_length: 14; d_call: TRBD1; cdr3_aa: CASSLEQGAYEQYF; cdr3_nt: TGTGCCAGCAGCTTAGAACAGGGGGCTTACGAGCAGTACTTC
clone_size: -; v_call: TRBV6-6; j_call: TRBJ2-2; cdr3_length: 14; d_call: -; cdr3_aa: CASSATRDTGELFF; cdr3_nt: TGTGCCAGCAGTGCAACCAGGGACACCGGGGAGCTGTTTTTT
clone_size: -; v_call: TRBV28; j_call: TRBJ1-2; cdr3_length: 12; d_call: -; cdr3_aa: CASSSGLYGYTF; cdr3_nt: TGTGCCAGCAGTTCCGGACTATATGGCTACACCTTC
clone_size: -; v_call: TRBV6-5; j_call: TRBJ2-4; cdr3_length: 15; d_call: -; cdr3_aa: CASSYSATYGNIQYF; cdr3_nt: TGTGCCAGCAGTTACTCGGCCACCTATGGTAACATTCAGTACTTC
clone_size: -; v_call: TRBV5-1; j_call: TRBJ2-1; cdr3_length: 15; d_call: TRBD2; cdr3_aa: CASRAALAGVGEQFF; cdr3_nt: TGCGCCAGCAGGGCGGCACTAGCGGGAGTCGGCGAGCAGTTCTTC
clone_size: -; v_call: TRBV6-1; j_call: TRBJ1-5; cdr3_length: 13; d_call: TRBD1; cdr3_aa: CASRRQGGQPQHF; cdr3_nt: TGTGCCAGCAGGAGACAGGGGGGTCAGCCCCAGCATTTT
clone_size: -; v_call: TRBV5-4; j_call: TRBJ2-1; cdr3_length: 16; d_call: TRBD1; cdr3_aa: CASSSATGIAYNEQFF; cdr3_nt: TGTGCCAGCAGCTCCGCGACAGGGATAGCCTACAATGAGCAGTTCTTC
clone_size: -; v_call: TRBV5-1; j_call: TRBJ2-7; cdr3_length: 15; d_call: TRBD1; cdr3_aa: CASSLVQGARSEQYF; cdr3_nt: TGCGCCAGCAGCTTGGTGCAGGGGGCTCGTTCCGAGCAGTACTTC
clone_size: -; v_call: TRBV29-1; j_call: TRBJ2-3; cdr3_length: 13; d_call: TRBD1; cdr3_aa: CSGWDRGADTQYF; cdr3_nt: TGCAGCGGCTGGGACAGGGGTGCGGATACGCAGTATTTT
clone_size: -; v_call: TRBV7-9; j_call: TRBJ2-1; cdr3_length: 14; d_call: -; cdr3_aa: CASSLPGADYEQFF; cdr3_nt: TGTGCCAGCAGCTTACCGGGAGCGGATTATGAGCAGTTCTTC
clone_size: -; v_call: TRBV27; j_call: TRBJ2-3; cdr3_length: 18; d_call: -; cdr3_aa: CASRKSLGGVGSTDTQYF; cdr3_nt: TGTGCCAGCAGGAAGAGCTTGGGGGGAGTCGGGAGCACAGATACGCAGTATTTT
clone_size: -; v_call: TRBV5-6; j_call: TRBJ2-1; cdr3_length: 16; d_call: -; cdr3_aa: CASSPLLGEPYNEQFF; cdr3_nt: TGTGCCAGCAGCCCACTCCTGGGGGAGCCTTACAATGAGCAGTTCTTC
clone_size: -; v_call: TRBV5-4; j_call: TRBJ1-1; cdr3_length: 12; d_call: -; cdr3_aa: CASSIIDTEAFF; cdr3_nt: TGTGCCAGCAGCATAATCGACACTGAAGCTTTCTTT
clone_size: few; v_call: TRBV2; j_call: TRBJ1-2; cdr3_length: 13; d_call: TRBD1; cdr3_aa: CASSVQGYYGYTF; cdr3_nt: TGTGCCAGCAGTGTACAGGGGTACTATGGCTACACCTTC
clone_size: -; v_call: TRBV2; j_call: TRBJ2-1; cdr3_length: 17; d_call: TRBD2; cdr3_aa: CASSGTSGRFVYNEQFF; cdr3_nt: TGTGCCAGCAGTGGGACTAGCGGGAGATTTGTATACAATGAGCAGTTCTTC
clone_size: -; v_call: TRBV28; j_call: TRBJ2-1; cdr3_length: 15; d_call: TRBD1; cdr3_aa: CASKRAGGDYNEQFF; cdr3_nt: TGTGCCAGCAAAAGAGCAGGGGGCGATTACAATGAGCAGTTCTTC
clone_size: -; v_call: TRBV5-1; j_call: TRBJ1-4; cdr3_length: 17; d_call: -; cdr3_aa: CASSPRAFGPTNEKLFF; cdr3_nt: TGCGCCAGCAGCCCCCGAGCCTTTGGCCCAACTAATGAAAAACTGTTTTTT
clone_size: -; v_call: TRBV7-2; j_call: TRBJ2-7; cdr3_length: 16; d_call: -; cdr3_aa: CASSLTGVTSSYEQYF; cdr3_nt: TGTGCCAGCAGCTTAACTGGGGTTACGAGCTCCTACGAGCAGTACTTC
clone_size: -; v_call: TRBV28; j_call: TRBJ1-5; cdr3_length: 14; d_call: -; cdr3_aa: CASSGPEGGQPQHF; cdr3_nt: TGTGCCAGCAGTGGCCCTGAGGGGGGACAGCCCCAGCATTTT
clone_size: -; v_call: TRBV29-1; j_call: TRBJ1-2; cdr3_length: 12; d_call: TRBD1; cdr3_aa: CSVLDRAYGYTF; cdr3_nt: TGCAGCGTTCTCGACAGGGCCTATGGCTACACCTTC
clone_size: -; v_call: TRBV28; j_call: TRBJ2-7; cdr3_length: 15; d_call: -; cdr3_aa: CASSPPKGNWVEQYF; cdr3_nt: TGTGCCAGCAGTCCTCCGAAGGGGAATTGGGTCGAGCAGTACTTC
clone_size: -; v_call: TRBV7-9; j_call: TRBJ2-7; cdr3_length: 14; d_call: -; cdr3_aa: CASSPPNRAYEQYF; cdr3_nt: TGTGCCAGCAGCCCTCCGAACAGGGCCTACGAGCAGTACTTC
clone_size: -; v_call: TRBV6-1; j_call: TRBJ1-5; cdr3_length: 13; d_call: -; cdr3_aa: CAMGGDPNQPQHF; cdr3_nt: TGTGCCATGGGGGGGGACCCCAATCAGCCCCAGCATTTT
clone_size: -; v_call: TRBV28; j_call: TRBJ1-2; cdr3_length: 14; d_call: -; cdr3_aa: CASSLSGASYGYTF; cdr3_nt: TGTGCCAGCAGTTTATCGGGTGCATCCTATGGCTACACCTTC
clone_size: -; v_call: TRBV7-4; j_call: TRBJ2-7; cdr3_length: 14; d_call: -; cdr3_aa: CASSSRGAAYEQYF; cdr3_nt: TGTGCCAGCAGCTCTCGGGGCGCAGCCTACGAGCAGTACTTC
clone_size: -; v_call: TRBV4-1; j_call: TRBJ2-1; cdr3_length: 14; d_call: -; cdr3_aa: CASSRPSGYNEQFF; cdr3_nt: TGCGCCAGCAGCCGACCCAGCGGCTACAATGAGCAGTTCTTC
clone_size: -; v_call: TRBV7-2; j_call: TRBJ2-1; cdr3_length: 14; d_call: -; cdr3_aa: CASSLKTSRHEQFF; cdr3_nt: TGTGCCAGCAGCTTGAAGACGTCGCGGCATGAGCAGTTCTTC
clone_size: -; v_call: TRBV19; j_call: TRBJ1-2; cdr3_length: 12; d_call: -; cdr3_aa: CASIQFGYGYTF; cdr3_nt: TGTGCCAGTATCCAGTTTGGCTATGGCTACACCTTC
clone_size: -; v_call: TRBV28; j_call: TRBJ1-2; cdr3_length: 14; d_call: -; cdr3_aa: CASSRQAHNYGYTF; cdr3_nt: TGTGCCAGCAGCCGCCAAGCGCACAACTATGGCTACACCTTC
clone_size: -; v_call: TRBV28; j_call: TRBJ1-5; cdr3_length: 14; d_call: TRBD1; cdr3_aa: CASSSPTGDQPQHF; cdr3_nt: TGTGCCAGCAGTTCCCCGACAGGGGATCAGCCCCAGCATTTT
clone_size: -; v_call: TRBV9; j_call: TRBJ2-7; cdr3_length: 14; d_call: -; cdr3_aa: CASSVIPDSYEQYF; cdr3_nt: TGTGCCAGCAGCGTAATCCCCGACTCCTACGAGCAGTACTTC
clone_size: -; v_call: TRBV11-2; j_call: TRBJ2-2; cdr3_length: 13; d_call: -; cdr3_aa: CASSLVKTKELFF; cdr3_nt: TGTGCCAGCAGCTTAGTTAAGACCAAGGAGCTGTTTTTT
clone_size: -; v_call: TRBV27; j_call: TRBJ2-7; cdr3_length: 17; d_call: -; cdr3_aa: CASSFSSANYPLYEQYF; cdr3_nt: TGTGCCAGCAGTTTTTCCAGCGCCAACTATCCGCTCTACGAGCAGTACTTC
clone_size: -; v_call: TRBV18; j_call: TRBJ1-1; cdr3_length: 14; d_call: -; cdr3_aa: CASSPEPRNTEAFF; cdr3_nt: TGTGCCAGCTCACCAGAGCCCCGGAACACTGAAGCTTTCTTT
clone_size: -; v_call: TRBV19; j_call: TRBJ1-3; cdr3_length: 16; d_call: -; cdr3_aa: CASSMEKVSSGNTIYF; cdr3_nt: TGTGCCAGTAGTATGGAGAAGGTGAGCTCTGGAAACACCATATATTTT
clone_size: -; v_call: TRBV18; j_call: TRBJ1-1; cdr3_length: 13; d_call: -; cdr3_aa: CASSQGALERAFF; cdr3_nt: TGTGCCAGCTCACAGGGAGCGCTTGAAAGGGCTTTCTTT
clone_size: -; v_call: TRBV7-9; j_call: TRBJ2-4; cdr3_length: 14; d_call: TRBD1; cdr3_aa: CASSVGQGKNIQYF; cdr3_nt: TGTGCCAGCAGCGTCGGACAGGGGAAAAACATTCAGTACTTC
clone_size: -; v_call: TRBV5-1; j_call: TRBJ2-1; cdr3_length: 17; d_call: -; cdr3_aa: CASSLAYGSGPYNEQFF; cdr3_nt: TGCGCCAGCAGCTTGGCGTACGGAAGCGGTCCCTACAATGAGCAGTTCTTC
clone_size: -; v_call: TRBV21-1; j_call: TRBJ2-1; cdr3_length: 16; d_call: -; cdr3_aa: CASSNESGELCNEQFF; cdr3_nt: TGTGCCAGCAGCAATGAGTCGGGAGAACTCTGCAATGAGCAGTTCTTC
clone_size: -; v_call: TRBV7-9; j_call: TRBJ2-1; cdr3_length: 15; d_call: -; cdr3_aa: CASSSTGSSYNEQFF; cdr3_nt: TGTGCCAGCAGTTCGACGGGGAGCTCCTACAATGAGCAGTTCTTC
clone_size: -; v_call: TRBV11-2; j_call: TRBJ2-7; cdr3_length: 15; d_call: TRBD1; cdr3_aa: CASSFGTGSVHEQYF; cdr3_nt: TGTGCCAGCAGCTTCGGGACAGGGTCGGTCCACGAGCAGTACTTC
clone_size: -; v_call: TRBV10-1; j_call: TRBJ2-7; cdr3_length: 15; d_call: -; cdr3_aa: CASSGTDPTSYEQYF; cdr3_nt: TGCGCCAGCAGTGGGACGGACCCAACCTCCTACGAGCAGTACTTC
clone_size: -; v_call: TRBV7-9; j_call: TRBJ1-4; cdr3_length: 13; d_call: -; cdr3_aa: CASSSELREKLFF; cdr3_nt: TGTGCCAGCAGCTCAGAATTACGGGAAAAACTGTTTTTT
clone_size: -; v_call: TRBV6-5; j_call: TRBJ2-1; cdr3_length: 12; d_call: -; cdr3_aa: CASSQGGREQFF; cdr3_nt: TGTGCCAGCAGCCAGGGGGGGCGTGAGCAGTTCTTC
clone_size: -; v_call: TRBV9; j_call: TRBJ2-3; cdr3_length: 15; d_call: TRBD2; cdr3_aa: CASSVALAGVNTQYF; cdr3_nt: TGTGCCAGCAGCGTAGCGCTAGCGGGAGTAAATACGCAGTATTTT
clone_size: -; v_call: TRBV11-2; j_call: TRBJ2-3; cdr3_length: 17; d_call: TRBD2; cdr3_aa: CASSLLPSGRASDTQYF; cdr3_nt: TGTGCCAGCAGCTTATTGCCTAGCGGGAGGGCATCAGATACGCAGTATTTT
clone_size: -; v_call: TRBV19; j_call: TRBJ2-7; cdr3_length: 13; d_call: TRBD2; cdr3_aa: CASRTSGTYEQYF; cdr3_nt: TGTGCCAGTCGGACTAGCGGGACCTACGAGCAGTACTTC
clone_size: -; v_call: TRBV2; j_call: TRBJ2-2; cdr3_length: 15; d_call: TRBD1; cdr3_aa: CASSARQGAAGELFF; cdr3_nt: TGTGCCAGCAGCGCAAGACAGGGGGCGGCCGGGGAGCTGTTTTTT
clone_size: -; v_call: TRBV6-1; j_call: TRBJ1-4; cdr3_length: 14; d_call: -; cdr3_aa: CASRGLNGDEKLFF; cdr3_nt: TGTGCCAGCAGGGGCCTAAACGGAGATGAAAAACTGTTTTTT
clone_size: -; v_call: TRBV6-6; j_call: TRBJ1-1; cdr3_length: 13; d_call: -; cdr3_aa: CASLATDNTEAFF; cdr3_nt: TGTGCCAGCCTCGCGACAGACAACACTGAAGCTTTCTTT